Below are 10 T cell receptor beta chains sequenced from a single sample in a study of blood T cell repertoires in COVID-19. Measured with immunoSEQ multiplex PCR; TCRdb has only the in-frame clones, and not every one. The sample holds 70,000 or so clones, around 89% seen once. Input material: peripheral blood. The origin of the receptors is a man aged 60 to 75 with acute or convalescent COVID-19.

The V gene is TRBV9, the J gene TRBJ2-7; D is undetermined. This CDR3 comprises 14 residues. Germline loops: CDR1 SGDLS, CDR2 YYNGEE. V gave up 0 bases and J gave up 2 bases, with 9 bases separating them. This CDR3 is CASSVGGGAYEQYF. CDR3 DNA sequence: TGTGCCAGCAGCGTAGGAGGTGGAGCCTACGAGCAGTACTTC.

On this clone itself: This may stem from a read error, because a much larger clone lies one nucleotide away. This chain uses TRBV12-3 or TRBV12-4 with TRBJ1-2; D is uncertain. Deletions cut 5 bases from V and 4 bases from J, with 5 bases between. CDR3 length equals 11 residues. As DNA, the CDR3 is TGTGCCAGCAGTACGGGCTATGGCTACACCTTC. It specifies CASSTGYGYTF.

The V and J genes are TRBV6-5 and TRBJ1-2; no reliable D call. The CDR3 length is 14 residues. CDR1 is MNHEY, CDR2 SVGAGI, per germline. V was pared by 0 bases and J by 4 bases, with 9 bases between. The CDR3 spells CASSYSEVGYGYTF. The CDR3 nucleotides are TGTGCCAGCAGTTACTCCGAGGTTGGCTATGGCTACACCTTC.

The J gene is TRBJ1-3, the V gene TRBV7-8, with D possibly matching TRBD1 (6 bases). The CDR3 totals 13 residues. Trimming took off 4 bases at V and 4 bases at J, with 8 bases between the two ends. The germline V gene has CDR1 SGHVS and CDR2 FQNEAQ. In DNA, the CDR3 is TGTGCCAGCAGCTCTGACAGGGGAAACACCATATATTTT. Translating it yields CASSSDRGNTIYF. The full variable domain, in which reference TRBV7-8 and TRBJ1-3 provide the parts outside the CDR3, is GAGVSQSPRYKVAKRGQDVALRCDPISGHVSLFWYQQALGQGPEFLTYFQNEAQLDKSGLPSDRFFAERPEGSVSTLKIQRTQQEDSAVYLCASSSDRGNTIYFGEGSWLTVV.

This sequence joins TRBV18 and TRBJ2-7; the D gene is possibly TRBD2 (5 bases). Looked up from germline, CDR1 is KGHSH and CDR2 is LQKENI. The CDR3 covers 12 residues. Trimming shortened V by 2 bases and J by 5 bases, and 7 bases separated the two germline ends. DNA for the CDR3: TGTGCCAGCTCACCAAAGGGAGACGAGCAGTACTTC. Translating it yields CASSPKGDEQYF.

The genes are TRBV6-6 and TRBJ1-6, with 8 bases aligning to TRBD1. Unmatched junction bases numbered 9, after V lost 6 bases and J lost 11 bases. The germline V gene encodes CDR1 MNHNY and CDR2 SVGAGI (reference sequence). The CDR3 is made up of 14 amino acids. CDR3: CASRSGQGNPPLHF. CDR3 DNA sequence: TGTGCCAGCAGATCCGGACAGGGAAATCCACCCCTCCACTTT.

This clone was counted a few times. The V gene is TRBV2, the J gene TRBJ2-5, with 8 bases aligning to TRBD1. Germline CDR1 reads SNHLY; CDR2 reads FYNNEI. The CDR3 sequence is 12 residues long. Losses at the gene ends were 2 bases for V and 7 bases for J; bases not matched to a gene: 0. The CDR3 spells CASSEQGATQYF. For the CDR3, the DNA is TGTGCCAGCAGTGAACAGGGGGCGACCCAGTACTTC.

The chain couples TRBV3-1 (or the pseudogene TRBV3-2) to TRBJ2-3; TRBD1 matches at 8 bases. Germline CDR1 is LGHDT and CDR2 is YNNKEL (reference sequence). The junction had 11 bases not matched to a gene; V was cut back by 3 bases and J by 6 bases. The CDR3 is 16 amino acids. The CDR3 spells CASSQHGGQGGDTQYF. DNA for the CDR3: TGTGCCAGCAGCCAGCATGGAGGACAGGGTGGCGATACGCAGTATTTT.

The V and J genes are TRBV15 and TRBJ2-5, with 8 bases matching TRBD1. This CDR3 is 16 amino acids long. J gave up 5 bases and V 0 bases, and 8 bases lay outside the gene matches. Germline assignment: CDR1 LNHNV and CDR2 YYDKDF (reference sequence). CDR3 nucleotide sequence: TGTGCCACCAGCAGAGAAATCTCAGGGGGCGGCGAGACCCAGTACTTC. Translated, it gives CATSREISGGGETQYF.

The chain has TRBV19 and TRBJ2-1, with 16 bases that match TRBD2. The germline gives CDR1 LNHDA, CDR2 SQIVND (reference sequence). J lost 7 bases, V lost 4 bases, and 7 bases had no gene match. The CDR3 extends over 17 amino acids. DNA of the CDR3: TGTGCCAGTAGTAGGGGACTAGCGGGGGGGCCGGGAAATGAGCAGTTCTTC. Translation gives CASSRGLAGGPGNEQFF.